Listed below are T cell receptor beta chains from one sample, sequenced in a study of blood T cell repertoires in COVID-19. TCRdb's copy holds only in-frame clones and misses some; the assay was immunoSEQ multiplex PCR. The sample has 250,000 to 350,000 clones, roughly 85% seen once; the top ten hold about 2.3%. The sequenced sample consisted of PBMCs or T cells enriched from blood (not recorded which). The receptor set was obtained from a woman aged 45-60 years who had recovered from COVID-19. Each CDR3 is given with its conserved first and last residue. The order of the fields is clone size, J gene, D gene, V gene, CDR3 DNA, CDR3 protein. The D gene is left open where the match is weak. The size field is filled for only some rows; it gives once, few, many or a size class.

clone size: .
J gene: TRBJ2-1
D gene: TRBD2
V gene: TRBV11-2
CDR3 DNA: TGTGCCAGCAGCTGGTCGACTAGCGGGTCCTACAATGAGCAGTTCTTC
CDR3 protein: CASSWSTSGSYNEQFF

clone size: few
J gene: TRBJ2-7
D gene: TRBD2
V gene: TRBV5-1
CDR3 DNA: TGCGCCAGCAACCTTCTAGCGGGACCCCAGGGAGGCGAGCAGTACTTC
CDR3 protein: CASNLLAGPQGGEQYF

clone size: .
J gene: TRBJ2-3
D gene: TRBD2
V gene: TRBV19
CDR3 DNA: TGTGCCAGTAGTGTGACTAGCGAGGGGGCAGATACGCAGTATTTT
CDR3 protein: CASSVTSEGADTQYF

clone size: .
J gene: TRBJ2-1
D gene: .
V gene: TRBV7-9
CDR3 DNA: TGTGCCAGCAGCCCCAGTACCTACAATGAGCAGTTCTTC
CDR3 protein: CASSPSTYNEQFF

clone size: .
J gene: TRBJ1-1
D gene: TRBD1
V gene: TRBV18
CDR3 DNA: TGTGCCAGCTCACCAAGACAGGGCGGGTTGAACACTGAAGCTTTCTTT
CDR3 protein: CASSPRQGGLNTEAFF

clone size: .
J gene: TRBJ1-1
D gene: .
V gene: TRBV30
CDR3 DNA: TGTGCCTGGAGTCCGGTTTTCACTGAAGCTTTCTTT
CDR3 protein: CAWSPVFTEAFF

clone size: .
J gene: TRBJ2-1
D gene: TRBD1
V gene: TRBV28
CDR3 DNA: TGTGCCAGCAGCCCTCCGAAGAGGACAGGGAGGAATGAGCAGTTCTTC
CDR3 protein: CASSPPKRTGRNEQFF

clone size: .
J gene: TRBJ1-4
D gene: .
V gene: TRBV3-1/TRBV3-2
CDR3 DNA: TGTGCCAGCAGCCAAGAAGGCGGGGGCGTCGGAGAAAAACTGTTTTTT
CDR3 protein: CASSQEGGGVGEKLFF

clone size: .
J gene: TRBJ1-2
D gene: .
V gene: TRBV5-6
CDR3 DNA: TGTGCCAGCAGCAATACAGTCTATGGCTACACCTTC
CDR3 protein: CASSNTVYGYTF

clone size: .
J gene: TRBJ2-7
D gene: TRBD1
V gene: TRBV29-1
CDR3 DNA: TGCAGCGTTCGACAGGGCTCCGAGCAGTACTTC
CDR3 protein: CSVRQGSEQYF

clone size: .
J gene: TRBJ2-1
D gene: .
V gene: TRBV6-2/TRBV6-3
CDR3 DNA: TGTGCCAGCAGTTACGTCATCGGCAATGAGCAGTTCTTC
CDR3 protein: CASSYVIGNEQFF

clone size: .
J gene: TRBJ2-5
D gene: TRBD1
V gene: TRBV24-1
CDR3 DNA: TGTGCCACCTCTTCGAGCGAACCGGGACAGCAAGAGACCCAGTACTTC
CDR3 protein: CATSSSEPGQQETQYF

clone size: .
J gene: TRBJ1-1
D gene: .
V gene: TRBV6-6
CDR3 DNA: TGTGCCAGCAGACTAAGACAGTCATCTCCCTTTGAAGCTTTCTTT
CDR3 protein: CASRLRQSSPFEAFF

clone size: .
J gene: TRBJ2-1
D gene: TRBD2
V gene: TRBV5-5
CDR3 DNA: TGTGCCAGCAGCTTCGGGACTAGCGGGGTGCACAATGAGCAGTTCTTC
CDR3 protein: CASSFGTSGVHNEQFF